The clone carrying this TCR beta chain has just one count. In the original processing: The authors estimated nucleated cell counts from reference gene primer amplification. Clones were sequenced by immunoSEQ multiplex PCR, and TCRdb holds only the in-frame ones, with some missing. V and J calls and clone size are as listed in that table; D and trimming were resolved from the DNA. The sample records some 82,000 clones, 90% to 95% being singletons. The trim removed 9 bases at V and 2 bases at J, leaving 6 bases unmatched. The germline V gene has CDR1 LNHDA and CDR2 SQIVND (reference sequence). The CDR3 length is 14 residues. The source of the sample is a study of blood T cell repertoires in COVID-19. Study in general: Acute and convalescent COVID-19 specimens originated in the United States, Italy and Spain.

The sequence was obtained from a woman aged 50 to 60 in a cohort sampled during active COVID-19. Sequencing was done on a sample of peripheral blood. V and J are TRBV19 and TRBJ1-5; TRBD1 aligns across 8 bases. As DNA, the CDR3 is TGTGCCAGCAGAGGACAGGGCGGCAATCAGCCCCAGCATTTT. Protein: CASRGQGGNQPQHF. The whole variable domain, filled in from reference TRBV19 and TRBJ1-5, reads DGGITQSPKYLFRKEGQNVTLSCEQNLNHDAMYWYRQDPGQGLRLIYYSQIVNDFQKGDIAEGYSVSREKKESFPLTVTSAQKNPTAFYLCASRGQGGNQPQHFGDGTRLSIL.